These 4 T cell receptor beta chains originate from one sample sequenced in a study of post-analysis software for immune sequencing data. Overall study results and limits: Included in a set of roughly five TRBV segments more frequent in patients than controls were TRBV5-6, TRBV5-1 and TRBV20-1.

Presence of unique molecular identifiers characterized the TCR beta cDNA libraries. MiXCR was run by TCRdb on the PCR reads, yielding one entry per CDR3 protein. Among approximately 360,000 distinct CDR3 sequences listed, less than 40% were seen once. Their specific antigens are unknown. The sequenced sample was blood. These receptors were collected from a girl aged 10 to 17 with multiple sclerosis.

The sample holds a few counts of this clonotype. The chain uses TRBV20-1 and TRBJ2-7; tentatively, D is TRBD1 or TRBD2 (5 bases each). Germline CDR1 reads DFQATT; CDR2 reads SNEGSKA (reference sequence). With 6 bases removed from V and 0 bases from J, the gap between germline ends came to 12 bases. The CDR3 is 13 amino acids. For the CDR3, the DNA is TGCAGTGCACCGGGACCAGCCTCCTACGAGCAGTACTTC. Protein product: CSAPGPASYEQYF.

This clonotype was detected a few times. The chain employs TRBV7-9 and TRBJ1-2, with 10 positions matching TRBD1. In germline, CDR1 is SEHNR, CDR2 FQNEAQ (reference sequence). This CDR3 is 15 amino acids long. The V segment lost 3 bases and the J segment 6 bases; nucleotides outside the gene matches: 7. CDR3 protein: CASSLGQGLGDGYTF. The CDR3, as DNA: TGTGCCAGCAGCTTGGGACAGGGGCTAGGGGATGGCTACACCTTC.

This clonotype was detected only a few times. This chain joins TRBV11-2 and TRBJ2-7, with a weak D call TRBD2 (5 bases). Germline V gives CDR1 SGHAT, CDR2 FQNNGV. The CDR3 is 15 amino acids. V was clipped by 2 bases and J by 5 bases, with 16 bases between them. The CDR3 nucleotides are TGTGCCAGCAGCTTAATAAGGACTCACTACCACGAGCAGTACTTC. Residues: CASSLIRTHYHEQYF.

The chain uses TRBV29-1 and TRBJ1-1; D gene uncertain. The V gene lost 7 bases and the J gene lost 4 bases, with 16 bases spanning the gap. CDR1 is SQVTM, CDR2 ANQGSEA, per germline. The length of the CDR3 is 13 residues. The chain's CDR3 is CSAPSLGGTEAFF. The CDR3 DNA reads TGCAGCGCCCCGAGTCTGGGTGGCACTGAAGCTTTCTTT.